This T cell receptor beta chain was captured by sequencing in a study of OX40 agonist ivuxolimab in advanced cancers. Regarding the complete study: The costimulatory receptor OX40 (CD134) was targeted by ivuxolimab, a fully human IgG2 agonistic monoclonal antibody. Intravenous ivuxolimab was administered to patients every 2 weeks at six dose levels: 0.01, 0.1, 0.3, 1.5, 3 and 10 mg/kg. Among the 52 dose-escalation patients, about 20 had hepatocellular carcinoma, 15 or so melanoma, 9 renal cell carcinoma and 9 head and neck cancer. In the dose-escalation cohort, around 80% of patients were male, and the mean age was roughly 60 years with a range of roughly 23 to 90. Prior anti-PD-1, anti-PD-L1 or anti-CTLA-4 therapy was permitted, and about two fifths of dose-escalation patients had received checkpoint inhibitors. Partial responses were achieved by three dose-escalation patients, of whom one had hepatocellular carcinoma and two had cutaneous melanoma. The point of sequencing TCRbeta in the periphery was to test whether ivuxolimab changed TCR sequence diversity and drove clonal T-cell expansion. The paper covers the monotherapy dose-escalation part of the phase I ivuxolimab trial, which included N ≈ 57 patients. General study outcomes and caveats: After ivuxolimab, expanded clones were on average more numerous among CD8+ T cells than among CD4+ T cells. Which antigens the clonally expanded peripheral T cells were specific for was not determined. Low levels of normalized T-cell clonal expansion were also seen in some patients who did not respond. At doses of 0.1 to 3.0 mg/kg, clonal expansion of both CD4+ and CD8+ T cells in blood was seen between baseline and week 6. In partial responders in the 0.1-3.0 mg/kg groups, normalized peripheral clonal expansion was found to be among the lowest, especially among CD8+ T cells.

Genomic DNA was extracted from sorted cells for sequencing of the TCRbeta CDR3 region. TCRbeta CDR3 regions were sequenced using the immunoSEQ Assay. TCRdb carries this immuneACCESS record with in-frame sequences only. Its versions omit some clonotypes, under half of them owing to an unresolved V gene in the studies checked, with the rest unexplained. The sample records 65,000 to 75,000 clones, 85% to 90% of which are singletons. The top ten hold 3.5% to 5% of the sample. Patients with autoimmune disease history or receiving systemic immunosuppression were excluded from the trial. In every dose cohort, peripheral blood was drawn for TCR sequencing at baseline, cycle 4 day 1, and cycle 7 day 1. Samples came from an open-label, multicenter, first-in-human phase I dose-escalation trial of ivuxolimab. Adults with locally advanced or metastatic melanoma, renal cell, hepatocellular, or head and neck squamous cell carcinoma were enrolled in the trial. CD4+ and CD8+ T cells were sorted separately from peripheral blood before TCR sequencing.

For this chain, trimming is 6 bases at the V end and 4 bases at the J end, and the number of junction bases without a gene match is 7. Taken from the germline V gene, the CDR1 and CDR2 loops are MDHEN and SYDVKM. The CDR3 numbers 15 residues from cysteine through phenylalanine. The entry retains the CDR3 DNA only, 45 bases that are in frame from base 1. This clone was seen a handful of times. No antigen is known for it. Base qualities are not at hand, and no much larger clone is one base apart. Sequencing used CD4+ or CD8+ T cells sorted from blood, obtained in a trial of the OX40 agonist ivuxolimab. Recombination connected TRBV28 to TRBJ2-7, with 12 bases matching TRBD2. This receptor was identified in an adult with an advanced solid tumor such as melanoma, head and neck, liver or kidney cancer. The CDR3 in this case is CASSWTGTSGYEQYF. The DNA sequence follows: TGTGCCAGCAGCTGGACCGGGACTAGCGGGTACGAGCAGTACTTC. Reference TRBV28 and TRBJ2-7 genes cover what lies past the CDR3, so the full variable domain is DVKVTQSSRYLVKRTGEKVFLECVQDMDHENMFWYRQDPGLGLRLIYFSYDVKMKEKGDIPEGYSVSREKKERFSLILESASTNQTSMYLCASSWTGTSGYEQYFGPGTRLTVT.